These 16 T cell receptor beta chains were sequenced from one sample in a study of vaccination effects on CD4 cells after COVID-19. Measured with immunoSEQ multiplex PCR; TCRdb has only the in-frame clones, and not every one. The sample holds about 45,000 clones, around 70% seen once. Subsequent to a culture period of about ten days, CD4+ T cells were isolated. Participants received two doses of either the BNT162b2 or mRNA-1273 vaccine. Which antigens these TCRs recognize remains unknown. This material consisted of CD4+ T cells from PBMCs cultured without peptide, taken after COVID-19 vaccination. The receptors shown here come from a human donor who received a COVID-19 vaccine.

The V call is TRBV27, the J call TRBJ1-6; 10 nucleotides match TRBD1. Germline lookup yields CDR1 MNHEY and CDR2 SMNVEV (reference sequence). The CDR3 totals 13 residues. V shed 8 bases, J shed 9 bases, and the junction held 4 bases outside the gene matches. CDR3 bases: TGTGCCAGCTCGGACAGGGGGATTTCACCCCTCCACTTT. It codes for CASSDRGISPLHF.

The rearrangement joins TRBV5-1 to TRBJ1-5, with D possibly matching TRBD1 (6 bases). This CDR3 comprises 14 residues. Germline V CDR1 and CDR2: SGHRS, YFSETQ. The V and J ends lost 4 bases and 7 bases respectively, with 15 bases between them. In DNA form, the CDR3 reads TGCGCCAGCAGCGAACAGGGTGGCGAACAGCCCCAGCATTTT. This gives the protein CASSEQGGEQPQHF.

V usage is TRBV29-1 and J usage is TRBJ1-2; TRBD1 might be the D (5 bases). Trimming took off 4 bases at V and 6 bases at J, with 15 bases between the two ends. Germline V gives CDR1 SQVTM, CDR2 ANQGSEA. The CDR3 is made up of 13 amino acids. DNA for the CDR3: TGCAGCGTTGCGGGGACTTACAGAGATGGCTACACCTTC. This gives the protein CSVAGTYRDGYTF.

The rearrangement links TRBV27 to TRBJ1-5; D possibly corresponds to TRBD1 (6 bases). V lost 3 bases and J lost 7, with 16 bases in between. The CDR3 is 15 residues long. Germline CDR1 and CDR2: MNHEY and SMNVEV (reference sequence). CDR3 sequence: CASSFMGAGEQPQHF. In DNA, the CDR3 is TGTGCCAGCAGTTTTATGGGAGCAGGGGAGCAGCCCCAGCATTTT.

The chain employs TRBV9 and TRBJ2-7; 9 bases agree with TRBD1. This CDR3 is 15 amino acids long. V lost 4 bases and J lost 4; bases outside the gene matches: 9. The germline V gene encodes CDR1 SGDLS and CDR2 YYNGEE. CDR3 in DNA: TGTGCCAGCAGCTTCGGGACAGGGATTTCTTACGAGCAGTACTTC. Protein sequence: CASSFGTGISYEQYF.

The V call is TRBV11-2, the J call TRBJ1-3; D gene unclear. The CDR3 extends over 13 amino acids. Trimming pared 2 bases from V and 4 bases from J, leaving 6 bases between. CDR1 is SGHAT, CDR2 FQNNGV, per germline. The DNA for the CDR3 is TGTGCCAGCAGCTTATCTGGGGGAAACACCATATATTTT. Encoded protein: CASSLSGGNTIYF. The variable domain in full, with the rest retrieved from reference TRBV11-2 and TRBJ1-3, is EAGVAQSPRYKIIEKRQSVAFWCNPISGHATLYWYQQILGQGPKLLIQFQNNGVVDDSQLPKDRFSAERLKGVDSTLKIQPAKLEDSAVYLCASSLSGGNTIYFGEGSWLTVV.

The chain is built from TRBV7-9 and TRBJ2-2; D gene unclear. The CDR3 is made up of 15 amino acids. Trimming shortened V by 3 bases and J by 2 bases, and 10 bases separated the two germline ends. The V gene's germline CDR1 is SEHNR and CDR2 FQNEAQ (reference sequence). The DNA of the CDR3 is TGTGCCAGCAGCTTCCGTACGGGCAACACCGGGGAGCTGTTTTTT. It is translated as CASSFRTGNTGELFF.

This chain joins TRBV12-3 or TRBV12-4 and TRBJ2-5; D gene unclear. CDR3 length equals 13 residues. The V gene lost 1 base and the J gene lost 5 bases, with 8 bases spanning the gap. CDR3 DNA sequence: TGTGCCAGCAGTTTAGTAGTGGACGAGACCCAGTACTTC. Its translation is CASSLVVDETQYF.

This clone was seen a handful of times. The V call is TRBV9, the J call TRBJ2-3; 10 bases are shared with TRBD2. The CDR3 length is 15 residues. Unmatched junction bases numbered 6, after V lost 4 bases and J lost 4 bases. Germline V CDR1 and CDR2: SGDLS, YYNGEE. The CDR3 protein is CASSSRGLASDTQYF. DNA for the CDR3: TGTGCCAGCAGCTCCAGGGGACTAGCGTCAGATACGCAGTATTTT.

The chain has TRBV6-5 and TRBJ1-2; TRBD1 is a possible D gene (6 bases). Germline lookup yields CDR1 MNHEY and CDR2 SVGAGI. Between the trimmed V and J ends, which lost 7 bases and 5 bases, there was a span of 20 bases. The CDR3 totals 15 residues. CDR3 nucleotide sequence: TGTGCCAGCAAGGTCGCAGGGGACCCACGATATGGCTACACCTTC. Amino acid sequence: CASKVAGDPRYGYTF.

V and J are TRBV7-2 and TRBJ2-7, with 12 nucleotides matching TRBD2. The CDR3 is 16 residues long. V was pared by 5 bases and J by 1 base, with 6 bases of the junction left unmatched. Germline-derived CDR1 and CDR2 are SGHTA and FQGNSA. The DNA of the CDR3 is TGTGCCAGCAGCCTAGGACTAGCGGGGTCATCCTACGAGCAGTACTTC. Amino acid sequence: CASSLGLAGSSYEQYF.

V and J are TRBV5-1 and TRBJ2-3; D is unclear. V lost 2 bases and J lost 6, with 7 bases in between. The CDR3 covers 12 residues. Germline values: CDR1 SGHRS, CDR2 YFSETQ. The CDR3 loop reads CASSFSGDTQYF. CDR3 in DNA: TGCGCCAGCAGCTTCTCGGGCGATACGCAGTATTTT.

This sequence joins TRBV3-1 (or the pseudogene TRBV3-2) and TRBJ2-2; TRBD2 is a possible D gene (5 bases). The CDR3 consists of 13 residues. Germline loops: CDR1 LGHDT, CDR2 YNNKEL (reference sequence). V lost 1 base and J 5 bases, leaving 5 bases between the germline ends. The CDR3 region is CASSQAGTGELFF. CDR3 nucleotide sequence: TGTGCCAGCAGCCAAGCGGGGACCGGGGAGCTGTTTTTT.

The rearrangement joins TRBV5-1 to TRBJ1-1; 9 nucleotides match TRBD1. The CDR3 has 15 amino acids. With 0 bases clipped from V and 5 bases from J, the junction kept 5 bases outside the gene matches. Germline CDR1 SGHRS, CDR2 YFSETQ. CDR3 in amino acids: CASSLDGQGQTEAFF. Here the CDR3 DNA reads TGCGCCAGCAGCTTGGATGGACAGGGGCAGACTGAAGCTTTCTTT.

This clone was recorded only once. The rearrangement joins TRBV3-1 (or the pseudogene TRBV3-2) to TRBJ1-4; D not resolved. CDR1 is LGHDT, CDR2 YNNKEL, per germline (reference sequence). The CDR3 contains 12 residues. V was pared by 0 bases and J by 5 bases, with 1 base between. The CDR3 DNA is TGTGCCAGCAGCCAAGAGAATGAAAAACTGTTTTTT. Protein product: CASSQENEKLFF.

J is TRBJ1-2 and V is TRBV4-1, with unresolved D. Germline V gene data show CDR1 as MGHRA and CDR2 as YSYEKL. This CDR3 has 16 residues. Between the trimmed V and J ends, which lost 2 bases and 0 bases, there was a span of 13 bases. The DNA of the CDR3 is TGCGCCAGCAGCCAACCCCGGGATCCCTCTAACTATGGCTACACCTTC. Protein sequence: CASSQPRDPSNYGYTF.